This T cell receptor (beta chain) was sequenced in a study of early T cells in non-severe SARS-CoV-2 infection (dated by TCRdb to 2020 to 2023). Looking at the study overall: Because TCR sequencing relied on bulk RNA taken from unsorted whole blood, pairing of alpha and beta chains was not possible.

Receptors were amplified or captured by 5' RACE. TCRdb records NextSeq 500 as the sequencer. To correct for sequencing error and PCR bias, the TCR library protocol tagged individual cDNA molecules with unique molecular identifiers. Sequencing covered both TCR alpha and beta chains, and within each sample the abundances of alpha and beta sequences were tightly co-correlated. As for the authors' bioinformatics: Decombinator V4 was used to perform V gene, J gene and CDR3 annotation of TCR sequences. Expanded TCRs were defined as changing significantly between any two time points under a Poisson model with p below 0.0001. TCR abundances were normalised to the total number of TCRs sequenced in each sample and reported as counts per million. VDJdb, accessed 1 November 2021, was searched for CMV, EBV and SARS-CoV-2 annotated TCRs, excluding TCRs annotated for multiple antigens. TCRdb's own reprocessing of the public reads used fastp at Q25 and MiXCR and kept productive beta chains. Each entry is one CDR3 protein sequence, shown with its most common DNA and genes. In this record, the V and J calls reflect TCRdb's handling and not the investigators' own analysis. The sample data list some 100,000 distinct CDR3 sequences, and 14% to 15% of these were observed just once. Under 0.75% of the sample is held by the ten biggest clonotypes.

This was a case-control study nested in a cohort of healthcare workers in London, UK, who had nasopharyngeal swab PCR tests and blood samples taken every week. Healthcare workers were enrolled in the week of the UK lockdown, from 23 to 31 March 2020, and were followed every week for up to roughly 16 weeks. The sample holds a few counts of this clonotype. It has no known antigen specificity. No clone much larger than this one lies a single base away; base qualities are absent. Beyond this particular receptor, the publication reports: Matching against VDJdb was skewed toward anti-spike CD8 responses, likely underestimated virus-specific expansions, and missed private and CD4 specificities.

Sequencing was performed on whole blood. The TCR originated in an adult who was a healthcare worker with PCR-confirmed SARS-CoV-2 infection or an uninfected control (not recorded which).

The DNA sequence is TGTGCCAGCAGCCTACAACAGGGGAGGGATGAGCAGTTCTTC. Translated, it gives CASSLQQGRDEQFF. The chain joins TRBV7-3 to TRBJ2-1; the D gene is perhaps TRBD1 or TRBD2, each of them matching over 7 bases. The CDR1 and CDR2 encoded by the germline V gene are SGHTA and FQGTGA. The CDR3 starts with the cysteine, ends with the phenylalanine, and has 14 residues. The entry retains the CDR3 DNA only, 42 bases that are in frame from base 1. Relative to germline, V is 5 bases shorter and J is 8 bases shorter, with 16 bases between their ends.